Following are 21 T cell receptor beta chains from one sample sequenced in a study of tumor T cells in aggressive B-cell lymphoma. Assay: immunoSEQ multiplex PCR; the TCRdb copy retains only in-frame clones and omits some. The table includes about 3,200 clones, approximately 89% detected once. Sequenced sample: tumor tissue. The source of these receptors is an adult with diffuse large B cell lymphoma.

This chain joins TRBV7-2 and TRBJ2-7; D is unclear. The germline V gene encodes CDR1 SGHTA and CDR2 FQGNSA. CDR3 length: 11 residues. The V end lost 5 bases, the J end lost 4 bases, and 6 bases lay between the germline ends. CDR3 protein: CASSPRYEQYF. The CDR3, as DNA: TGTGCCAGCAGCCCTCGGTACGAGCAGTACTTC.

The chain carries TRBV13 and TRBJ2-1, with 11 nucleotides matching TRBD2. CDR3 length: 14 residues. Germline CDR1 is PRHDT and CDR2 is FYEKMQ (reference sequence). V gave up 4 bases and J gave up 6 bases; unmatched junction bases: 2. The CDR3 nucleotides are TGTGCCAGCAGCTGGGGGACTAGCGGCAATGAGCAGTTCTTC. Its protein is CASSWGTSGNEQFF. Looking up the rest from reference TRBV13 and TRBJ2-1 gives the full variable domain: AAGVIQSPRHLIKEKRETATLKCYPIPRHDTVYWYQQGPGQDPQFLISFYEKMQSDKGSIPDRFSAQQFSDYHSELNMSSLELGDSALYFCASSWGTSGNEQFFGPGTRLTVL.

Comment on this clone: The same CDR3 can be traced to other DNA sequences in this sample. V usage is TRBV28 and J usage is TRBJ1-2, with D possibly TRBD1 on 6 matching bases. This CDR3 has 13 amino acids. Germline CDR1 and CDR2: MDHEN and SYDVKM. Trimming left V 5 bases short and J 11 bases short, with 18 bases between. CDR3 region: CASSRGAGEGYTF. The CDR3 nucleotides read TGTGCCAGCAGTCGGGGGGCAGGGGAGGGTTACACCTTC.

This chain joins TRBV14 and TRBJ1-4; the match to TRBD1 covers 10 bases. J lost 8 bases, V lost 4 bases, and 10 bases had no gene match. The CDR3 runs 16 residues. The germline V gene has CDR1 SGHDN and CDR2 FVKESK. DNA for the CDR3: TGTGCCAGCAGCCGGAGGCGGGACAGGGGATCGGAAAAACTGTTTTTT. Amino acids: CASSRRRDRGSEKLFF.

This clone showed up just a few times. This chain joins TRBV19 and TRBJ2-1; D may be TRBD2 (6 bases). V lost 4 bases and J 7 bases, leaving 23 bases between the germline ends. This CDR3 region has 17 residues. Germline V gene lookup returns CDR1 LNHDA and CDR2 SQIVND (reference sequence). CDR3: CASSRGIGLAFVNEQFF. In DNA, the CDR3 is TGTGCCAGTAGTAGGGGAATAGGGCTAGCGTTCGTGAATGAGCAGTTCTTC.

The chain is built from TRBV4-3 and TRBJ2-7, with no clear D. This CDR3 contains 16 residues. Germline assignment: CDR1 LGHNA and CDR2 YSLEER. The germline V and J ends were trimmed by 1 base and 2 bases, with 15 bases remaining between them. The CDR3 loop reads CASSQARGGSAYEQYF. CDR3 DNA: TGCGCCAGCAGCCAAGCTCGCGGCGGCAGCGCCTACGAGCAGTACTTC.

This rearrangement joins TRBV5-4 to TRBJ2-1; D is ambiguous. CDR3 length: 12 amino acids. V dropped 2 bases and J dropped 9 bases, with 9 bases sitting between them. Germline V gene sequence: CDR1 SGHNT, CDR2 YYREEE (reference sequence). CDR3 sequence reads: CASSFNIAEQFF. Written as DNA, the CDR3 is TGTGCCAGCAGCTTCAACATAGCTGAGCAGTTCTTC.

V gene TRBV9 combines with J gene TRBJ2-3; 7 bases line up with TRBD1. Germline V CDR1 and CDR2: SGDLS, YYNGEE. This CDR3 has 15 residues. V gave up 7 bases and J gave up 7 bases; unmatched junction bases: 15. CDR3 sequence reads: CASGFSQGGGNTQYF. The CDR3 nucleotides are TGTGCCAGCGGATTCTCACAAGGGGGCGGAAATACGCAGTATTTT.

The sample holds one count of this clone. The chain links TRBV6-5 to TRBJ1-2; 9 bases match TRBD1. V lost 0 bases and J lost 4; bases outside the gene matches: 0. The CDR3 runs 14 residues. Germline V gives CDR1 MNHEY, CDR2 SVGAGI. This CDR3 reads CASSYSTGGYGYTF. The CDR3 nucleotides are TGTGCCAGCAGTTACTCGACAGGGGGCTATGGCTACACCTTC.

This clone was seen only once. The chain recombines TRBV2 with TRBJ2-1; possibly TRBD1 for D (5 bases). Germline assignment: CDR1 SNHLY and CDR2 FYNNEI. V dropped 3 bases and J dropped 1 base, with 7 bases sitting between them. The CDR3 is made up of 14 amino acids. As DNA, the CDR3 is TGTGCCAGCAGTGACCAGGGATCCTACAATGAGCAGTTCTTC. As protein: CASSDQGSYNEQFF.

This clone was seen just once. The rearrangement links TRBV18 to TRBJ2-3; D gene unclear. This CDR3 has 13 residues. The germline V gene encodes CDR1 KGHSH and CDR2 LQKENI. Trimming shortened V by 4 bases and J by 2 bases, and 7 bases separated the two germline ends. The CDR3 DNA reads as TGTGCCAGCTCACAATCAATCACAGATACGCAGTATTTT. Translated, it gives CASSQSITDTQYF.

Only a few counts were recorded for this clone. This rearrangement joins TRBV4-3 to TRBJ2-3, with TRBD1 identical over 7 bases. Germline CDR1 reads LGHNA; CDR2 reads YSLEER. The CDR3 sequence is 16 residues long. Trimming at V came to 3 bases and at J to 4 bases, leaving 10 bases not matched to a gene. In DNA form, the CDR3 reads TGCGCCAGCAGCCAGGTTTGGCAGGGGGACGCAGATACGCAGTATTTT. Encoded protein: CASSQVWQGDADTQYF.

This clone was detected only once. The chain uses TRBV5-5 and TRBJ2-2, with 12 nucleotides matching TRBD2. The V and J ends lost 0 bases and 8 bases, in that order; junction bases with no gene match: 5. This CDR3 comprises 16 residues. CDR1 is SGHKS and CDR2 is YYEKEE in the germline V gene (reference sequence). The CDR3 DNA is TGTGCCAGCAGCTTGGAACTAGCGGGAGGATTTGGGGAGCTGTTTTTT. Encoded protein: CASSLELAGGFGELFF.

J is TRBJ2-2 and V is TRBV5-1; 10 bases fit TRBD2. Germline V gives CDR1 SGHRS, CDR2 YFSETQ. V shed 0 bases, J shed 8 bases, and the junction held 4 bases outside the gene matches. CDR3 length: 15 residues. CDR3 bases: TGCGCCAGCAGCTTGGCACTAGCGGGATCGGGGGAGCTGTTTTTT. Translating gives CASSLALAGSGELFF.

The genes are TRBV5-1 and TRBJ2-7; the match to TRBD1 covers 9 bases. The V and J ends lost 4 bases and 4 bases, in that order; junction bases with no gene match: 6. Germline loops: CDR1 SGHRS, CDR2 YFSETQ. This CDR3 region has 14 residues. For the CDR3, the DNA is TGCGCCAGCAGCACAGGGACAGGGACTTACGAGCAGTACTTC. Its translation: CASSTGTGTYEQYF.

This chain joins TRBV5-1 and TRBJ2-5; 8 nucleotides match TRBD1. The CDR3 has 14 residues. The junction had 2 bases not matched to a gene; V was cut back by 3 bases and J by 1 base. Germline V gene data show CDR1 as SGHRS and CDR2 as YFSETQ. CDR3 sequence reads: CASSSGTGQETQYF. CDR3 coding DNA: TGCGCCAGCAGCTCCGGGACAGGCCAAGAGACCCAGTACTTC.

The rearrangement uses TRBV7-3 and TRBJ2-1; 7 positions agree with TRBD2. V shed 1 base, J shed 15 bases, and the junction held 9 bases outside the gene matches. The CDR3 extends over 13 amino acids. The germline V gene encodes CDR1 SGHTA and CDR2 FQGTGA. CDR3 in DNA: TGTGCCAGCAGCTTAAGCCTGACTAGCAGACGGTTCTTC. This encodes CASSLSLTSRRFF.

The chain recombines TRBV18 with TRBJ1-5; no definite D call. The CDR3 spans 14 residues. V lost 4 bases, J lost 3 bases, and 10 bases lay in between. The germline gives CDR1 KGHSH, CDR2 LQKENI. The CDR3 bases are TGTGCCAGCTCACTGGGCCGCACCAATCAGCCCCAGCATTTT. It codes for CASSLGRTNQPQHF.

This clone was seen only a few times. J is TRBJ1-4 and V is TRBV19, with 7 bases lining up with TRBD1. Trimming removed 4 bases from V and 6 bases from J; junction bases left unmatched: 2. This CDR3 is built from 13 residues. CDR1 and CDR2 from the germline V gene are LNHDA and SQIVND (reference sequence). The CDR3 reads CASSTDRDEKLFF. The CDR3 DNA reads TGTGCCAGTAGTACCGACAGGGATGAAAAACTGTTTTTT.

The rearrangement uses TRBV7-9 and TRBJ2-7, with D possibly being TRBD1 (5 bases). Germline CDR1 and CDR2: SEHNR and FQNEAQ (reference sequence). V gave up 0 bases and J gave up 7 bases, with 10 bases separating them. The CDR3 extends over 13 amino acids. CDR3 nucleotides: TGTGCCAGCAGCTTAGCTACAGGTGTAGAGCAGTACTTC. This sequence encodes CASSLATGVEQYF.

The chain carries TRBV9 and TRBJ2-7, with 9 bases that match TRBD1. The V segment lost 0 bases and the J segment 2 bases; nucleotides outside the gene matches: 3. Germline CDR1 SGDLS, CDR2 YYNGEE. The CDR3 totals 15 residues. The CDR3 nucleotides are TGTGCCAGCAGCGTAGGGGACAGGGCCACCTACGAGCAGTACTTC. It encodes CASSVGDRATYEQYF.